These 18 T cell receptor beta chains originate from one sample sequenced in a study of shared clonotypes between healthy human individuals. Only in-frame clones appear in the TCRdb table, and some are missing; sequencing was by immunoSEQ multiplex PCR. The data show over a million clones, approximately 78% seen once. Input material: memory CD4+ T cells from PBMCs. Subset denoted: CD45RA-negative fraction. The receptors were sampled from a man younger than 35 in good health. Some clones in this sample may be carry-over from other donors' samples.

This clone was seen only once. The rearrangement links TRBV30 to TRBJ1-1; D unresolved. Looked up from germline, CDR1 is GTSNPN and CDR2 is SVGIG (reference sequence). CDR3 size: 16 residues. With 2 bases removed from V and 0 bases from J, the gap between germline ends came to 16 bases. The CDR3 DNA reads TGTGCCTGGAGTTATATCTCAAGGTGGGTGAACACTGAAGCTTTCTTT. Translating it yields CAWSYISRWVNTEAFF.

The rearrangement links TRBV5-1 to TRBJ2-7; D gene uncertain. This CDR3 spans 12 amino acids. Germline assignment: CDR1 SGHRS and CDR2 YFSETQ. Trimming removed 3 bases at V and 6 bases at J, with 10 bases between. Here the CDR3 DNA reads TGCGCCAGCAGCTCGGTATCAACCGAGCAGTACTTC. It is translated as CASSSVSTEQYF.

This clone has at least ten counts. CDR3 protein: CASRVAGAHTGELFF. In DNA form, the CDR3 reads TGCGCCAGCAGGGTAGCGGGAGCGCACACCGGGGAGCTGTTTTTT. The chain couples TRBV5-1 to TRBJ2-2; 9 nucleotides align to TRBD2. Germline V CDR1 and CDR2: SGHRS, YFSETQ. V lost 5 bases, J lost 3 bases, and 5 bases stayed unmatched. The CDR3 totals 15 residues.

This rearrangement joins TRBV27 to TRBJ1-2; possible D gene TRBD1, 5 bases. Trimming removed 4 bases from V and 3 bases from J, with 9 bases in between. The CDR3 has 13 residues. CDR1 is MNHEY, CDR2 SMNVEV, per germline (reference sequence). DNA of the CDR3: TGTGCCAGCAGTTCCCAGGGATACTATGGCTACACCTTC. This sequence encodes CASSSQGYYGYTF.

The chain has TRBV18 and TRBJ1-2, with 7 bases fitting TRBD1. Germline CDR1 KGHSH, CDR2 LQKENI. V gave up 2 bases and J gave up 2 bases; unmatched junction bases: 2. The CDR3 contains 14 residues. CDR3: CASSPDRANYGYTF. The CDR3 bases are TGTGCCAGCTCACCAGACAGGGCAAACTATGGCTACACCTTC. The variable domain in full, completed from reference TRBV18 and TRBJ1-2, reads NAGVMQNPRHLVRRRGQEARLRCSPMKGHSHVYWYRQLPEEGLKFMVYLQKENIIDESGMPKERFSAEFPKEGPSILRIQQVVRGDSAAYFCASSPDRANYGYTFGSGTRLTVV.

J is TRBJ2-1 and V is TRBV27; TRBD2 agrees at 14 bases. Germline V lookup: CDR1 MNHEY, CDR2 SMNVEV (reference sequence). The CDR3 length is 19 residues. The V and J ends lost 4 bases and 5 bases, in that order; junction bases with no gene match: 13. The CDR3 DNA reads as TGTGCCAGCAGTTCCCTAATCTTTCGACTAGCGGGAGGGGACAATGAGCAGTTCTTC. Amino acid sequence: CASSSLIFRLAGGDNEQFF.

About this clone itself: A much larger clone lies a single base off, so this may be a read error. This chain connects TRBV6-5 to TRBJ2-1, with D tentatively TRBD2 (5 bases). The CDR3 extends over 14 amino acids. Germline assignment: CDR1 MNHEY and CDR2 SVGAGI. CDR3 residues: CTSSRARGVYEQFF. Here the CDR3 DNA reads TGTACCAGCTCTAGGGCTCGGGGAGTCTATGAGCAGTTCTTC.

The CDR3 region is CASLRTGPNTEAFF. For the CDR3, the DNA is TGTGCCAGCCTAAGGACAGGGCCCAACACTGAAGCTTTCTTT. The V call is TRBV18, the J call TRBJ1-1, with TRBD1 identical over 8 bases. The V and J ends lost 8 bases and 2 bases, in that order; junction bases with no gene match: 7. CDR3 length: 14 residues. CDR1 and CDR2 from the germline V gene are KGHSH and LQKENI.

In this sample, this clone turned up a few times. The chain combines TRBV6-6 with TRBJ2-7, with a tentative D call TRBD1 (6 bases). Per germline, CDR1 MNHNY and CDR2 SVGAGI (reference sequence). The CDR3 is 13 residues long. The V gene lost 6 bases and the J gene lost 4 bases, with 13 bases spanning the gap. CDR3: CASRRGQGYEQYF. The CDR3 DNA sequence: TGTGCCAGCAGGCGTGGGCAGGGGTACGAGCAGTACTTC.

The chain links TRBV7-2 to TRBJ2-1; D gene ambiguous. This CDR3 is built from 15 residues. The V gene lost 5 bases and the J gene lost 8 bases, with 19 bases spanning the gap. Looked up from germline, CDR1 is SGHTA and CDR2 is FQGNSA. CDR3 DNA: TGTGCCAGCAGCCCTAGTGTAAATCCCTTTTATGAGCAGTTCTTC. Protein product: CASSPSVNPFYEQFF.

This sequence joins TRBV5-1 and TRBJ2-6, with D unresolved. Per germline, CDR1 SGHRS and CDR2 YFSETQ. V was pared by 5 bases and J by 0 bases, with 9 bases between. The CDR3 length is 15 residues. CDR3 bases: TGCGCCAGCAGTAATGCCCCCTCTGGGGCCAACGTCCTGACTTTC. Its translation is CASSNAPSGANVLTF.

For this clone: This same CDR3 is encoded by further DNA sequences in the sample. V gene TRBV4-3 combines with J gene TRBJ1-1; D gene uncertain. The CDR3 is 14 amino acids. Trimming removed 0 bases from V and 5 bases from J, with 10 bases in between. CDR1 is LGHNA, CDR2 YSLEER, per germline. CDR3 amino acids: CASSQETGDTEAFF. For the CDR3, the DNA is TGCGCCAGCAGCCAAGAAACCGGGGATACTGAAGCTTTCTTT.

This chain connects TRBV5-1 to TRBJ2-1; 7 bases are a match to TRBD2. The V segment lost 4 bases and the J segment 0 bases; nucleotides outside the gene matches: 16. The germline gives CDR1 SGHRS, CDR2 YFSETQ. CDR3 length: 19 amino acids. CDR3 region: CASSLRPFIAGASYNEQFF. Here the CDR3 DNA reads TGCGCCAGCAGCCTTCGACCTTTTATAGCGGGCGCCTCCTACAATGAGCAGTTCTTC.

The chain carries TRBV5-4 and TRBJ2-5; D unclear. This CDR3 has 12 amino acids. Per germline, CDR1 SGHNT and CDR2 YYREEE (reference sequence). V was pared by 4 bases and J by 1 base, with 5 bases between. CDR3 amino acids: CASSASQETQYF. The CDR3 DNA reads TGTGCCAGCAGCGCGAGCCAAGAGACCCAGTACTTC.

This clone was observed at least ten times. One end of the junction does not line up with germline, which may come from a read error. The chain recombines TRBV11-2 with TRBJ2-1; 14 bases align to TRBD2. Germline CDR1 reads SGHAT; CDR2 reads FQNNGV. This CDR3 is built from 13 residues. This CDR3 is CASSRTSGGPGIF. The CDR3 DNA sequence: TGTGCCAGCAGCCGGACTAGCGGGGGGCCCGGGATCTTC.

The chain uses TRBV5-1 and TRBJ1-3, with D tentatively TRBD1 (6 bases). With 5 bases removed from V and 4 bases from J, the gap between germline ends came to 19 bases. The CDR3 sequence is 16 residues long. CDR1 is SGHRS and CDR2 is YFSETQ in the germline V gene. The CDR3 nucleotides read TGCGCCAGCAGGTCCGTACAGGGACTAGGGGGAAACACCATATATTTT. Translation: CASRSVQGLGGNTIYF.

The gene calls are TRBV4-3 and TRBJ2-7; TRBD1 matches 12 bases. The CDR3 is 16 residues long. Germline CDR1 reads LGHNA; CDR2 reads YSLEER. Germline trimming cut 1 base from V and 7 bases from J; bases unmatched to any gene: 8. In DNA form, the CDR3 reads TGCGCCAGCAGCCAAGTGGAGGGACAGGGGGCGCCAGAGCAGTACTTC. Protein: CASSQVEGQGAPEQYF.

At least ten counts were recorded for this clone. The rearrangement joins TRBV5-1 to TRBJ1-3, with D unclear. V dropped 2 bases and J dropped 1 base, with 13 bases sitting between them. The CDR3 contains 16 residues. Germline V gene sequence: CDR1 SGHRS, CDR2 YFSETQ. Here the CDR3 DNA reads TGCGCCAGCAGCTTTACAGATATGCGATCTGGAAACACCATATATTTT. Encoded protein: CASSFTDMRSGNTIYF.